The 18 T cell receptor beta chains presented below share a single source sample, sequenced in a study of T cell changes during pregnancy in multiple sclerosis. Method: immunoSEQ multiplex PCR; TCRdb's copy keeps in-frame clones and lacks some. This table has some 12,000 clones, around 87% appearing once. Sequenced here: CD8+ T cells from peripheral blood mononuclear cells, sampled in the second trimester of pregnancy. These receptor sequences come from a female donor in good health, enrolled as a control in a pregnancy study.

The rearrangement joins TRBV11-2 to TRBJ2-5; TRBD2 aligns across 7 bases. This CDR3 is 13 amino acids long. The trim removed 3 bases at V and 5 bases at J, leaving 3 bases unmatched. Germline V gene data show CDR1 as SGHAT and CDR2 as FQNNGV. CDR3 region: CASSFGGSETQYF. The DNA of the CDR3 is TGTGCCAGCAGCTTTGGCGGGAGTGAGACCCAGTACTTC. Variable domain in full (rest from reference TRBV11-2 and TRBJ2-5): EAGVAQSPRYKIIEKRQSVAFWCNPISGHATLYWYQQILGQGPKLLIQFQNNGVVDDSQLPKDRFSAERLKGVDSTLKIQPAKLEDSAVYLCASSFGGSETQYFGPGTRLLVL.

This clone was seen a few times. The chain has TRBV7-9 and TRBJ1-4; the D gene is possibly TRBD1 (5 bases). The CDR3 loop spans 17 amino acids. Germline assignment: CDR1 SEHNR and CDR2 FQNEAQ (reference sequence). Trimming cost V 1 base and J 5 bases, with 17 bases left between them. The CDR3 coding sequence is TGTGCCAGCAGCTTAGTTAGGGACTCCTCGCCGAATGAAAAACTGTTTTTT. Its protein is CASSLVRDSSPNEKLFF.

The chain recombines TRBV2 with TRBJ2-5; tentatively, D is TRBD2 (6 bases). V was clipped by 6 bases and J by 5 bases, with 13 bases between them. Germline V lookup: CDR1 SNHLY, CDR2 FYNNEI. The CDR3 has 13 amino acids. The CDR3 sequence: CASRGPGGETQYF. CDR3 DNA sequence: TGTGCCAGCAGGGGGCCTGGGGGGGAGACCCAGTACTTC. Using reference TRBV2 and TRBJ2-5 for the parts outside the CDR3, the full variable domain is EPEVTQTPSHQVTQMGQEVILRCVPISNHLYFYWYRQILGQKVEFLVSFYNNEISEKSEIFDDQFSVERPDGSNFTLKIRSTKLEDSAMYFCASRGPGGETQYFGPGTRLLVL.

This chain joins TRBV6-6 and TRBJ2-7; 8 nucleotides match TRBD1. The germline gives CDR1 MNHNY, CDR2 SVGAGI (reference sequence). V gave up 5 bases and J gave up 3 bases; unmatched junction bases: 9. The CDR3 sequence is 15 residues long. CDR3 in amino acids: CASSPGGPGIYEQYF. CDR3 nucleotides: TGTGCCAGCAGTCCAGGGGGCCCTGGTATCTACGAGCAGTACTTC.

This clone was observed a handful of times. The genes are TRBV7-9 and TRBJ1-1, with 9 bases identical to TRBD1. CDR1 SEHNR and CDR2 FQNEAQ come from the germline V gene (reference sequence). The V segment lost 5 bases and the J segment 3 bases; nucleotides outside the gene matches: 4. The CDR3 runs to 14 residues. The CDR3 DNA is TGTGCCAGCAGCCCGACAGGGGGAGACACTGAAGCTTTCTTT. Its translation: CASSPTGGDTEAFF.

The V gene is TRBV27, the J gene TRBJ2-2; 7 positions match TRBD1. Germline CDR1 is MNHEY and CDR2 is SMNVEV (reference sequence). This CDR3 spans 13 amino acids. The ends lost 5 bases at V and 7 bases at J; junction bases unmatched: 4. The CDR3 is CASSPQGNGELFF. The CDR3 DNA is TGTGCCAGCAGTCCACAGGGGAACGGGGAGCTGTTTTTT.

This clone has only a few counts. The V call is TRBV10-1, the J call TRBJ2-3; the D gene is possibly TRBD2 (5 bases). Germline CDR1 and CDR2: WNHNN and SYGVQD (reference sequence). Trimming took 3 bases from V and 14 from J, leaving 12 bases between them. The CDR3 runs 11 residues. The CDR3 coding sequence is TGCGCCAGCAGTGATGCGGGCCGGCCGTATTTT. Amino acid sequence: CASSDAGRPYF.

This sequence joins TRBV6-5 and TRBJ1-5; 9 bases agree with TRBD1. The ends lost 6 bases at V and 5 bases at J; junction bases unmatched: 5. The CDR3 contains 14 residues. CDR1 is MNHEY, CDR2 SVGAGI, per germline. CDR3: CASRRGQGHQPQHF. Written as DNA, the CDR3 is TGTGCCAGCAGAAGGGGACAGGGCCATCAGCCCCAGCATTTT.

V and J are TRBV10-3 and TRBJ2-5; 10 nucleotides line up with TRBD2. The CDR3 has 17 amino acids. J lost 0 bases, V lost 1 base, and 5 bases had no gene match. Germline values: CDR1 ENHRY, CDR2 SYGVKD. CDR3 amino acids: CAISEFASGSHQETQYF. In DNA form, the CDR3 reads TGTGCCATCAGTGAGTTTGCTAGCGGGAGCCACCAAGAGACCCAGTACTTC.

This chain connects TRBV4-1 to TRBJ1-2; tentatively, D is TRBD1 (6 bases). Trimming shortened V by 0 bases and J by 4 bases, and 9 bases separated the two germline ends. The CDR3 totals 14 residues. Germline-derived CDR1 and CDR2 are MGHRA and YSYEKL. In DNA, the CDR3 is TGCGCCAGCAGCCAAGAACAGGGCTTCTATGGCTACACCTTC. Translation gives CASSQEQGFYGYTF.

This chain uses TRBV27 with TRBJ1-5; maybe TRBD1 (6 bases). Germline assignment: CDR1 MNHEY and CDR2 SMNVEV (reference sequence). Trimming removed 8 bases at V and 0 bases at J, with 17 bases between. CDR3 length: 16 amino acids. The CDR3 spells CASAPSQGYSNQPQHF. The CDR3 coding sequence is TGTGCCAGCGCCCCCTCTCAGGGGTATAGCAATCAGCCCCAGCATTTT.

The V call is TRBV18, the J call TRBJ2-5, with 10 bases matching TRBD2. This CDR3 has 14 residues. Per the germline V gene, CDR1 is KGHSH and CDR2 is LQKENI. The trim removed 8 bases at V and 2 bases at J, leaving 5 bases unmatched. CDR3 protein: CASTSSGGQETQYF. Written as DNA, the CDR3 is TGTGCCAGCACCTCTAGCGGGGGTCAAGAGACCCAGTACTTC.

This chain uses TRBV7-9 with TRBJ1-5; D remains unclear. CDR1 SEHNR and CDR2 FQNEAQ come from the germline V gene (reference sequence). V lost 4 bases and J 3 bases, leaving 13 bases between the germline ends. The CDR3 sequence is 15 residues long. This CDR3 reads CASSSEPGDNQPQHF. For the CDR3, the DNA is TGTGCCAGCAGCTCGGAGCCCGGGGACAATCAGCCCCAGCATTTT.

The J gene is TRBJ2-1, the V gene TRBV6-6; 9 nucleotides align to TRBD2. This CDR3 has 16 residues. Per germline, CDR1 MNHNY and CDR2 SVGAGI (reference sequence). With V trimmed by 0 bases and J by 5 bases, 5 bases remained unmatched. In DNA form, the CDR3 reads TGTGCCAGCAGTTACTCGATGGGCGGGGGGGACAATGAGCAGTTCTTC. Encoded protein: CASSYSMGGGDNEQFF.

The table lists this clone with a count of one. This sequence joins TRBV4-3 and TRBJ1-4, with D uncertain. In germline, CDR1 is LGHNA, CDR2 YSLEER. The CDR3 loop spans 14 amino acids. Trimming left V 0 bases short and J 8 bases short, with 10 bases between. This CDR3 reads CASSQDGGQEKLFF. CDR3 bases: TGCGCCAGCAGCCAAGATGGCGGGCAAGAAAAACTGTTTTTT.

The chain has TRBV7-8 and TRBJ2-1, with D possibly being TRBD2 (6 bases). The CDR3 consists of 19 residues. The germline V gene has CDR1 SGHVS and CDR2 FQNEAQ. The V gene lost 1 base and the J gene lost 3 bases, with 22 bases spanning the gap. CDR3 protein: CASSLVLDLDGGFYNEQFF. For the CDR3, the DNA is TGTGCCAGCAGCTTAGTTTTGGATCTCGACGGGGGATTCTACAATGAGCAGTTCTTC. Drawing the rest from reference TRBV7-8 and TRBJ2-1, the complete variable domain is GAGVSQSPRYKVAKRGQDVALRCDPISGHVSLFWYQQALGQGPEFLTYFQNEAQLDKSGLPSDRFFAERPEGSVSTLKIQRTQQEDSAVYLCASSLVLDLDGGFYNEQFFGPGTRLTVL.

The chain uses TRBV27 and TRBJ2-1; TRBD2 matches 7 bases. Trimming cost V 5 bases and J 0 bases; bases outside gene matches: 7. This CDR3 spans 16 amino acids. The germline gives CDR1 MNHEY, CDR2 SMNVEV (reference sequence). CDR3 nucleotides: TGTGCCAGCAGTCCGGAGCTAGCGGACTCCTACAATGAGCAGTTCTTC. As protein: CASSPELADSYNEQFF.

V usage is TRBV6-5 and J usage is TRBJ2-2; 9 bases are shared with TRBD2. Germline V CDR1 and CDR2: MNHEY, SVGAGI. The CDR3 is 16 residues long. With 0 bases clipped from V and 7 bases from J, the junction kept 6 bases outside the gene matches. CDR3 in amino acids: CASSYSIAGVLGELFF. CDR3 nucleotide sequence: TGTGCCAGCAGTTACTCGATAGCGGGAGTACTCGGGGAGCTGTTTTTT.